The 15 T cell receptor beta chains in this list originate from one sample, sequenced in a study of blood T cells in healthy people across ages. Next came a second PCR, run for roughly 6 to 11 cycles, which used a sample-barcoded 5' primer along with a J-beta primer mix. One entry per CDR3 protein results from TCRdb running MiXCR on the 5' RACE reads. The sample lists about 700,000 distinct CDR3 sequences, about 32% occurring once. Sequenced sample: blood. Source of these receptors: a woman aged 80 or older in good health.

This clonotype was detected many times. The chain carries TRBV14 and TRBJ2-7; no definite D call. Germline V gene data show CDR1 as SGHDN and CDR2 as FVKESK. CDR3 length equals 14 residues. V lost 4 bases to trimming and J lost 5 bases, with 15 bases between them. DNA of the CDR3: TGTGCCAGCAGCCGCCACGCAGGAATGGACGAGCAGTACTTC. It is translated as CASSRHAGMDEQYF.

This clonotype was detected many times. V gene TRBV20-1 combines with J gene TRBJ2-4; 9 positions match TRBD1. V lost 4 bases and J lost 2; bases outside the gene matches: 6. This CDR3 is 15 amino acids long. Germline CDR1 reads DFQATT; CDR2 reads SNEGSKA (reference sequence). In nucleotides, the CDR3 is TGCAGTGCTACGGACAGGGGAACTACCAAAAACATTCAGTACTTC. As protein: CSATDRGTTKNIQYF.

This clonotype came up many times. This chain's CDR3 is CASSFRPSYNEQFF. CDR3 nucleotide sequence: TGTGCCAGCAGCTTTCGGCCTAGCTACAATGAGCAGTTCTTC. The rearrangement uses TRBV7-8 and TRBJ2-1, with no clear D. The ends were cut back, 3 bases at V and 3 bases at J, with 9 bases in the middle. Germline V lookup: CDR1 SGHVS, CDR2 FQNEAQ. The CDR3 is 14 residues long. Supplemented by reference TRBV7-8 and TRBJ2-1, the full variable domain reads GAGVSQSPRYKVAKRGQDVALRCDPISGHVSLFWYQQALGQGPEFLTYFQNEAQLDKSGLPSDRFFAERPEGSVSTLKIQRTQQEDSAVYLCASSFRPSYNEQFFGPGTRLTVL.

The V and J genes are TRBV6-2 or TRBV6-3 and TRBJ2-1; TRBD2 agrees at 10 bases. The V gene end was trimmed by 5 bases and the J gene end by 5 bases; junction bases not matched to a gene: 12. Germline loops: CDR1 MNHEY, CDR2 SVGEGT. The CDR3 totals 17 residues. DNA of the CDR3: TGTGCCAGCAGTCTAATATCAGCGGGGGGGGCTCACAATGAGCAGTTCTTC. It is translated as CASSLISAGGAHNEQFF.

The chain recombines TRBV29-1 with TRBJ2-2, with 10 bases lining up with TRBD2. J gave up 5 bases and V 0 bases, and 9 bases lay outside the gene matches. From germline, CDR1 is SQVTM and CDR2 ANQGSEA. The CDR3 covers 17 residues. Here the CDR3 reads CSVEDPQRGGSTGELFF. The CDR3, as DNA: TGCAGCGTTGAAGATCCCCAGCGGGGGGGCTCTACCGGGGAGCTGTTTTTT.

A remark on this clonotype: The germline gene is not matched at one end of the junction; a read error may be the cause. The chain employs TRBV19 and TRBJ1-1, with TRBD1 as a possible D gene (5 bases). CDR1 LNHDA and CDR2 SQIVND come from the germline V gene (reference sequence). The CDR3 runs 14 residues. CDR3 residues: CASSVDSPNTEAFF. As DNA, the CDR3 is TGTGCCAGTAGTGTAGACAGTCCGAACACTGAAGCTTTCTTT.

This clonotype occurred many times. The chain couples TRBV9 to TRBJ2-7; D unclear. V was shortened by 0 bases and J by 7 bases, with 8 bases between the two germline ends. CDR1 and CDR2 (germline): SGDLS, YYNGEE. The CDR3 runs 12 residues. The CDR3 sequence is CASSVGKGEQYF. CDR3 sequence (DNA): TGTGCCAGCAGCGTAGGTAAAGGGGAGCAGTACTTC. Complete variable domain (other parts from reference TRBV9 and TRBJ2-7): DSGVTQTPKHLITATGQRVTLRCSPRSGDLSVYWYQQSLDQGLQFLIQYYNGEERAKGNILERFSAQQFPDLHSELNLSSLELGDSALYFCASSVGKGEQYFGPGTRLTVT.

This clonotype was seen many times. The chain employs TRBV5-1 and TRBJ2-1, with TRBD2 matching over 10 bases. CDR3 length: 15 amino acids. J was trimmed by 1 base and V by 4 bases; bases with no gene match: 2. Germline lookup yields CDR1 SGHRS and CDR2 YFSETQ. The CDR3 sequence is CASSTLAGSYNEQFF. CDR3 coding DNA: TGCGCCAGCAGCACACTAGCGGGGTCCTACAATGAGCAGTTCTTC.

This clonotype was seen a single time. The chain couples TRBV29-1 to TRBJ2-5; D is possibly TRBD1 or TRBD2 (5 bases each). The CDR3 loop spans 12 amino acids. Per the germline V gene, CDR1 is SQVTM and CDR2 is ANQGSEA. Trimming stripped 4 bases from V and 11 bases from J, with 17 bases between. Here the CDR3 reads CSVALSMGEQYF. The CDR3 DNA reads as TGCAGCGTTGCTTTGAGCATGGGGGAGCAGTACTTC.

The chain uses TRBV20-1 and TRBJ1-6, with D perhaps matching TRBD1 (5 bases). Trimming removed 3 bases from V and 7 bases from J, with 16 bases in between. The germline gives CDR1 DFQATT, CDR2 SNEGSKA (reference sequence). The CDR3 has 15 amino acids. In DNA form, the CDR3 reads TGCAGTGCTAGTCGGTCGGGAGAGGGGAATTCACCCCTCCACTTT. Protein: CSASRSGEGNSPLHF.

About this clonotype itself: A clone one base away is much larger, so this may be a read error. The CDR3 here is CTSSLGGGEYEKLFF. CDR3 nucleotides: TGCACCAGCAGCTTGGGGGGGGGCGAATACGAAAAACTGTTTTTT. The V gene is TRBV5-1, the J gene TRBJ1-4; TRBD1 is a possible D gene (6 bases). The germline V gene encodes CDR1 SGHRS and CDR2 YFSETQ. The CDR3 runs to 15 residues. Full variable domain (rest looked up from reference TRBV5-1 and TRBJ1-4): KAGVTQTPRYLIKTRGQQVTLSCSPISGHRSVSWYQQTPGQGLQFLFEYFSETQRNKGNFPGRFSGRQFSNSRSEMNVSTLELGDSALYLCTSSLGGGEYEKLFFGSGTQLSVL.

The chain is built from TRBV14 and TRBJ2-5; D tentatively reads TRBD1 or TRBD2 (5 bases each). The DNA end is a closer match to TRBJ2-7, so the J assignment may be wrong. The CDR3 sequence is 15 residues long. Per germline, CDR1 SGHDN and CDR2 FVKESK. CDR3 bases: TGTGCCAGCAGCCAAGATGTTGCCGGGACCTGCGAGCAGTACTTC. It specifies CASSQDVAGTCEQYF.

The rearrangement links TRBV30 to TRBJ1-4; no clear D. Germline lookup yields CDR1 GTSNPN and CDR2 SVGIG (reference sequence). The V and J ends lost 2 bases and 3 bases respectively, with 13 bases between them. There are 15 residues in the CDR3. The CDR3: CAWSWLGVANEKLFF. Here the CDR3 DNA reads TGTGCCTGGAGTTGGCTTGGGGTAGCTAATGAAAAACTGTTTTTT. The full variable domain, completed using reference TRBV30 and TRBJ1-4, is SQTIHQWPATLVQPVGSPLSLECTVEGTSNPNLYWYRQAAGRGLQLLFYSVGIGQISSEVPQNLSASRPQDRQFILSSKKLLLSDSGFYLCAWSWLGVANEKLFFGSGTQLSVL.

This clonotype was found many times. This CDR3 reads CASSPPTTIAGYGYTF. In DNA, the CDR3 is TGTGCCAGCAGCCCTCCTACAACTATCGCTGGTTATGGCTACACCTTC. The V call is TRBV7-2, the J call TRBJ1-2; no firm D call. The length of the CDR3 is 16 residues. The V gene lost 5 bases and the J gene lost 5 bases, with 21 bases spanning the gap. CDR1 and CDR2 from the germline V gene are SGHTA and FQGNSA.

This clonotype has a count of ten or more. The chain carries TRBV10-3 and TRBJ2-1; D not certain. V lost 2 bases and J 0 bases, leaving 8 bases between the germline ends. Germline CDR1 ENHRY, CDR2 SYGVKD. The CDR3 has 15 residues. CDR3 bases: TGTGCCATCAGTGAGACATCAGACTCCTACAATGAGCAGTTCTTC. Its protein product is CAISETSDSYNEQFF.